This is a list of T cell receptor beta chains from one sample in a study of T cell responses to AZD1222 COVID-19 vaccine. The repertoire was sequenced with immunoSEQ multiplex PCR; TCRdb's copy has only in-frame clones and lacks some. This table has over 120,000 clones, more than 85% appearing once. The specimen was peripheral blood, collected 28 days after the second AZD1222 dose. These receptors were collected from an adult who received the AZD1222 COVID-19 vaccine. The CDR3 runs from the conserved cysteine through the conserved F or W. The D gene is left open where the match is weak. For some rows the clone size is stated as once, few or many, or as a class when expanded; others skip it.

clone size: .; CDR3 length: 14; D gene: .; V gene: TRBV19; J gene: TRBJ2-1; CDR3 DNA: TGTGCCAGTAGTAGGGGTCGGACAGACAATGAGCAGTTCTTC; CDR3 protein: CASSRGRTDNEQFF
clone size: .; CDR3 length: 15; D gene: TRBD2; V gene: TRBV5-1; J gene: TRBJ2-1; CDR3 DNA: TGCGCCAGCAGTCATCGACTAGCGTCATACAATGAGCAGTTCTTC; CDR3 protein: CASSHRLASYNEQFF
clone size: .; CDR3 length: 15; D gene: .; V gene: TRBV5-8; J gene: TRBJ1-1; CDR3 DNA: TGTGCCAGCAGCTTGGTTTGGTCTCGGGGCCCTGAAGCTTTCTTT; CDR3 protein: CASSLVWSRGPEAFF
clone size: .; CDR3 length: 14; D gene: .; V gene: TRBV28; J gene: TRBJ2-2; CDR3 DNA: TGTGCCAGCAGGCAGGGAGGGGGCACCGGGGAGCTGTTTTTT; CDR3 protein: CASRQGGGTGELFF
clone size: .; CDR3 length: 14; D gene: TRBD1; V gene: TRBV5-6; J gene: TRBJ1-3; CDR3 DNA: TGTGCCAGCAGCTGGGGACAGGCTGGAAACACCATATATTTT; CDR3 protein: CASSWGQAGNTIYF
clone size: .; CDR3 length: 15; D gene: TRBD1; V gene: TRBV6-5; J gene: TRBJ2-5; CDR3 DNA: TGTGCCAGCACCCGACAGGGATCCCCCGGGGAGACCCAGTACTTC; CDR3 protein: CASTRQGSPGETQYF
clone size: .; CDR3 length: 14; D gene: TRBD2; V gene: TRBV29-1; J gene: TRBJ2-3; CDR3 DNA: TGCAGCGTTGGACTAGCGGGTGCCACAGATACGCAGTATTTT; CDR3 protein: CSVGLAGATDTQYF
clone size: .; CDR3 length: 14; D gene: TRBD1; V gene: TRBV6-5; J gene: TRBJ1-6; CDR3 DNA: TGTGCCAGCAGCCTGGACAGGTGGAATTCACCCCTCCACTTT; CDR3 protein: CASSLDRWNSPLHF
clone size: .; CDR3 length: 18; D gene: .; V gene: TRBV13; J gene: TRBJ2-5; CDR3 DNA: TGTGCCAGCAGCAAAACGGCAGCGGTCTTACAAAGGGGAGAGACCCAGTACTTC; CDR3 protein: CASSKTAAVLQRGETQYF
clone size: .; CDR3 length: 13; D gene: .; V gene: TRBV4-3; J gene: TRBJ1-1; CDR3 DNA: TGCGCCAGCAGCCAGAACAGGGTCACTGAAGCTTTCTTT; CDR3 protein: CASSQNRVTEAFF
clone size: once; CDR3 length: 16; D gene: .; V gene: TRBV19; J gene: TRBJ1-5; CDR3 DNA: TGTGCCAGTAGTATAGGCGGGGGGCAGGGAAGTCAGCCCCAGCATTTT; CDR3 protein: CASSIGGGQGSQPQHF
clone size: .; CDR3 length: 13; D gene: .; V gene: TRBV6-5; J gene: TRBJ1-2; CDR3 DNA: TGTGCCAGCAGTTCAGAAGTAAACTATGGCTACACCTTC; CDR3 protein: CASSSEVNYGYTF
clone size: .; CDR3 length: 17; D gene: .; V gene: TRBV9; J gene: TRBJ1-2; CDR3 DNA: TGTGCCAGCACCCCGGGGGTTGGTCTCGGGGCGAACTATGGCTACACCTTC; CDR3 protein: CASTPGVGLGANYGYTF
clone size: .; CDR3 length: 14; D gene: .; V gene: TRBV12-5; J gene: TRBJ2-3; CDR3 DNA: TGTGCTAGTGGTCTTCAGGGTGTCGCAGATACGCAGTATTTT; CDR3 protein: CASGLQGVADTQYF
clone size: .; CDR3 length: 15; D gene: TRBD2; V gene: TRBV6-1; J gene: TRBJ2-2; CDR3 DNA: TGTGCCAGCGCGGGAGGCCGCCCGAACACCGGGGAGCTGTTTTTT; CDR3 protein: CASAGGRPNTGELFF
clone size: .; CDR3 length: 14; D gene: .; V gene: TRBV18; J gene: TRBJ2-1; CDR3 DNA: TGTGCCAGCTCACCACCGTTACTAGCTAGTGAGCAGTTCTTC; CDR3 protein: CASSPPLLASEQFF
clone size: .; CDR3 length: 15; D gene: .; V gene: TRBV27; J gene: TRBJ1-1; CDR3 DNA: TGTGCCAGCAGTTTCTCACCTTATGGGAACACTGAAGCTTTCTTT; CDR3 protein: CASSFSPYGNTEAFF
clone size: .; CDR3 length: 13; D gene: .; V gene: TRBV30; J gene: TRBJ2-7; CDR3 DNA: TGTGCCTGGAGTAGGCAATCCGGGGGAGAGCAGTACTTC; CDR3 protein: CAWSRQSGGEQYF
clone size: .; CDR3 length: 14; D gene: .; V gene: TRBV7-9; J gene: TRBJ2-5; CDR3 DNA: TGTGCCAGCAGGGTAGCATCTCGCCCAGAGACCCAGTACTTC; CDR3 protein: CASRVASRPETQYF
clone size: few; CDR3 length: 13; D gene: .; V gene: TRBV2; J gene: TRBJ1-2; CDR3 DNA: TGTGCCAGCAGTGATGGACAGCTATATGGCTACACCTTC; CDR3 protein: CASSDGQLYGYTF
clone size: .; CDR3 length: 14; D gene: TRBD2; V gene: TRBV6-5; J gene: TRBJ2-7; CDR3 DNA: TGTGCCAGCAGGATAGCGGGAGCTGTCTACGAGCAGTACTTC; CDR3 protein: CASRIAGAVYEQYF
clone size: .; CDR3 length: 16; D gene: .; V gene: TRBV6-5; J gene: TRBJ2-2; CDR3 DNA: TGTGCCAGCAGTTACTCGCGTGGAGGGGACACCGGGGAGCTGTTTTTT; CDR3 protein: CASSYSRGGDTGELFF
clone size: .; CDR3 length: 14; D gene: .; V gene: TRBV9; J gene: TRBJ2-7; CDR3 DNA: TGTGCCAGCAGCGTATCGGGGCGGGTCCACGAGCAGTACTTC; CDR3 protein: CASSVSGRVHEQYF
clone size: .; CDR3 length: 16; D gene: TRBD2; V gene: TRBV28; J gene: TRBJ2-5; CDR3 DNA: TGTGCCAGCAGCCGGGGGGTAGCGGGAGGGAGAGAGACCCAGTACTTC; CDR3 protein: CASSRGVAGGRETQYF
clone size: .; CDR3 length: 14; D gene: TRBD2; V gene: TRBV5-8; J gene: TRBJ2-3; CDR3 DNA: TGTGCCAGCACGGCGGGAGGGTGGGCAGATACGCAGTATTTT; CDR3 protein: CASTAGGWADTQYF
clone size: .; CDR3 length: 14; D gene: .; V gene: TRBV9; J gene: TRBJ2-1; CDR3 DNA: TGTGCCAGCGCGGTCGGGGGCTCCTACAATGAGCAGTTCTTC; CDR3 protein: CASAVGGSYNEQFF
clone size: .; CDR3 length: 15; D gene: .; V gene: TRBV7-2; J gene: TRBJ1-5; CDR3 DNA: TGTGCCAGCAGCTTAGGGGGGGCCGGCAATCAGCCCCAGCATTTT; CDR3 protein: CASSLGGAGNQPQHF
clone size: .; CDR3 length: 11; D gene: .; V gene: TRBV2; J gene: TRBJ1-2; CDR3 DNA: TGTGCCCAGAGAAGGAACTATGGCTACACCTTC; CDR3 protein: CAQRRNYGYTF
clone size: .; CDR3 length: 18; D gene: TRBD2; V gene: TRBV24-1; J gene: TRBJ2-3; CDR3 DNA: TGTGCCACCAGTGATTTCGTCGGTGCGGGAGTTTCTATAGATACGCAGTATTTT; CDR3 protein: CATSDFVGAGVSIDTQYF
clone size: .; CDR3 length: 16; D gene: TRBD2; V gene: TRBV5-1; J gene: TRBJ2-3; CDR3 DNA: TGCGCCAGCAGCTTGGTTAGCGGGTCTAGCACAGATACGCAGTATTTT; CDR3 protein: CASSLVSGSSTDTQYF
clone size: .; CDR3 length: 15; D gene: TRBD1; V gene: TRBV3-1/TRBV3-2; J gene: TRBJ2-7; CDR3 DNA: TGTGCCAGCAGCCACCCGGGACAGGGTTTTTACGAGCAGTACTTC; CDR3 protein: CASSHPGQGFYEQYF
clone size: .; CDR3 length: 12; D gene: TRBD1; V gene: TRBV6-2/TRBV6-3; J gene: TRBJ2-7; CDR3 DNA: TGTGCCAGCAGTTGGACAGGGAACGAGCAGTACTTC; CDR3 protein: CASSWTGNEQYF
clone size: .; CDR3 length: 15; D gene: TRBD1; V gene: TRBV7-9; J gene: TRBJ1-1; CDR3 DNA: TGTGCCAGCACCACTAAAACAGGGGAAAACACTGAAGCTTTCTTT; CDR3 protein: CASTTKTGENTEAFF
clone size: .; CDR3 length: 14; D gene: .; V gene: TRBV28; J gene: TRBJ1-2; CDR3 DNA: TGTGCCAGCTCTTTGGGCAGGGTGGGAGATGGCTACACCTTC; CDR3 protein: CASSLGRVGDGYTF
clone size: .; CDR3 length: 16; D gene: TRBD1; V gene: TRBV2; J gene: TRBJ2-5; CDR3 DNA: TGTGCCAGCACTCTTAGGAGGGGACAGGTAGGGGAGACCCAGTACTTC; CDR3 protein: CASTLRRGQVGETQYF
clone size: .; CDR3 length: 15; D gene: .; V gene: TRBV5-6; J gene: TRBJ1-2; CDR3 DNA: TGTGCCAGCAGCCGCCCCGTGGAGATTAACTATGGCTACACCTTC; CDR3 protein: CASSRPVEINYGYTF
clone size: .; CDR3 length: 15; D gene: TRBD1; V gene: TRBV29-1; J gene: TRBJ2-5; CDR3 DNA: TGCAGCGTTGGCGGGACAGGGGGCTATCAAGAGACCCAGTACTTC; CDR3 protein: CSVGGTGGYQETQYF
clone size: .; CDR3 length: 14; D gene: .; V gene: TRBV6-2/TRBV6-3; J gene: TRBJ2-7; CDR3 DNA: TGTGCCAGCAGTTACGATAGAGTTTCTTACGAGCAGTACTTC; CDR3 protein: CASSYDRVSYEQYF
clone size: .; CDR3 length: 14; D gene: TRBD2; V gene: TRBV2; J gene: TRBJ2-1; CDR3 DNA: TGTGCCAGCAGACTAGCGGGCAGGGACGGTGAGCAGTTCTTC; CDR3 protein: CASRLAGRDGEQFF
clone size: .; CDR3 length: 15; D gene: .; V gene: TRBV3-1/TRBV3-2; J gene: TRBJ1-2; CDR3 DNA: TGTGCCAGCAGCCCCCTACAACAGGGACCTCTTGGCTACACCTTC; CDR3 protein: CASSPLQQGPLGYTF
clone size: .; CDR3 length: 13; D gene: .; V gene: TRBV28; J gene: TRBJ1-5; CDR3 DNA: TGTGCCAGCCTACAGGGTATCACTCAGCCCCAGCATTTT; CDR3 protein: CASLQGITQPQHF
clone size: .; CDR3 length: 16; D gene: .; V gene: TRBV6-2/TRBV6-3; J gene: TRBJ1-1; CDR3 DNA: TGTGCCAGCAGTTCAAGGAGTACAGGGCTTGGCGCTGAAGCTTTCTTT; CDR3 protein: CASSSRSTGLGAEAFF
clone size: .; CDR3 length: 13; D gene: .; V gene: TRBV4-1; J gene: TRBJ2-1; CDR3 DNA: TGCGCCAGCAGCCAGAGACGGAGAGATGAGCAGTTCTTC; CDR3 protein: CASSQRRRDEQFF
clone size: few; CDR3 length: 14; D gene: .; V gene: TRBV19; J gene: TRBJ1-5; CDR3 DNA: TGTGCCAGTAGTGCGACGGACAAATATCAGCCCCAGCATTTT; CDR3 protein: CASSATDKYQPQHF
clone size: .; CDR3 length: 15; D gene: .; V gene: TRBV30; J gene: TRBJ1-3; CDR3 DNA: TGTGCCTGGACGCAACGGGGGGGATATGGAAACACCATATATTTT; CDR3 protein: CAWTQRGGYGNTIYF
clone size: .; CDR3 length: 12; D gene: .; V gene: TRBV29-1; J gene: TRBJ1-1; CDR3 DNA: TGCAGCGCCCTGAGGGGCGACACTGAAGCTTTCTTT; CDR3 protein: CSALRGDTEAFF
clone size: .; CDR3 length: 21; D gene: TRBD1; V gene: TRBV28; J gene: TRBJ1-5; CDR3 DNA: TGTGCCAGCAGTTTGGTCCCCGAGGTAAGGCCGGGACAGGGATTCAATCAGCCCCAGCATTTT; CDR3 protein: CASSLVPEVRPGQGFNQPQHF
clone size: .; CDR3 length: 16; D gene: TRBD2; V gene: TRBV13; J gene: TRBJ2-7; CDR3 DNA: TGTGCCAGCAGCTTTGGTCTCACTAGCGGGAGCGCCGAGCAGTACTTC; CDR3 protein: CASSFGLTSGSAEQYF
clone size: .; CDR3 length: 13; D gene: .; V gene: TRBV7-9; J gene: TRBJ1-2; CDR3 DNA: TGTGCCAGCAGCTTTGACGGAACCTATGGCTACACCTTC; CDR3 protein: CASSFDGTYGYTF
clone size: .; CDR3 length: 17; D gene: TRBD1; V gene: TRBV9; J gene: TRBJ1-3; CDR3 DNA: TGTGCCAGCAGCCAAAGACAGGGGGATTTGGCTGGAAACACCATATATTTT; CDR3 protein: CASSQRQGDLAGNTIYF
clone size: .; CDR3 length: 15; D gene: .; V gene: TRBV28; J gene: TRBJ2-5; CDR3 DNA: TGTGCCAGCAGTTTAGCGGTTACGTACCAAGAGACCCAGTACTTC; CDR3 protein: CASSLAVTYQETQYF
clone size: .; CDR3 length: 13; D gene: .; V gene: TRBV10-3; J gene: TRBJ2-1; CDR3 DNA: TGTGCCATCAATTCCGGGACTCTCAATGAGCAGTTCTTC; CDR3 protein: CAINSGTLNEQFF
clone size: .; CDR3 length: 15; D gene: TRBD1; V gene: TRBV6-1; J gene: TRBJ1-2; CDR3 DNA: TGTGCCAGCAGTGAAGCCGGGACAGGGGACTATGGCTACACCTTC; CDR3 protein: CASSEAGTGDYGYTF
clone size: once; CDR3 length: 17; D gene: .; V gene: TRBV6-1; J gene: TRBJ2-5; CDR3 DNA: TGTGCCAGCAGTGGGTACGGGGCGGGACCCCCTCAAGAGACCCAGTACTTC; CDR3 protein: CASSGYGAGPPQETQYF